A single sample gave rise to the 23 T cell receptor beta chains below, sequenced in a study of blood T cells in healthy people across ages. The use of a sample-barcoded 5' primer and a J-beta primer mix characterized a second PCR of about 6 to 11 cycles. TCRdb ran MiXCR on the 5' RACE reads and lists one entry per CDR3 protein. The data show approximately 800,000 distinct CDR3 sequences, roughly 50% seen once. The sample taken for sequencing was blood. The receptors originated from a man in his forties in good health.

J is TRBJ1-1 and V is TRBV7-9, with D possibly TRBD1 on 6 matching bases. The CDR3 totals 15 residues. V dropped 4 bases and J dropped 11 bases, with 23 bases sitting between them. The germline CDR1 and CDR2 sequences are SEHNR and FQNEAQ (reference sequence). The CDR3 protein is CASSSRTGSGAKAFF. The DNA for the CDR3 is TGTGCCAGCAGCTCACGAACAGGGTCGGGGGCAAAGGCTTTCTTT. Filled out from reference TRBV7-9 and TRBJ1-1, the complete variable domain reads DTGVSQNPRHKITKRGQNVTFRCDPISEHNRLYWYRQTLGQGPEFLTYFQNEAQLEKSRLLSDRFSAERPKGSFSTLEIQRTEQGDSAMYLCASSSRTGSGAKAFFGQGTRLTVV.

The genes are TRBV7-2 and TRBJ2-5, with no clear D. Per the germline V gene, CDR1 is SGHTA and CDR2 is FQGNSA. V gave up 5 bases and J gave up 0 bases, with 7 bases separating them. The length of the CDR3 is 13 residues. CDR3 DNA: TGTGCCAGCAGCCGAGACCACCAAGAGACCCAGTACTTC. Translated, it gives CASSRDHQETQYF.

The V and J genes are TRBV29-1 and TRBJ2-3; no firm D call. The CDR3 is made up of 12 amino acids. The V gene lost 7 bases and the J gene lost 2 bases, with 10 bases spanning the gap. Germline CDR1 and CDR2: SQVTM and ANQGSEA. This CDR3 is CSAATNTDTQYF. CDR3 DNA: TGCAGCGCCGCGACAAACACAGATACGCAGTATTTT.

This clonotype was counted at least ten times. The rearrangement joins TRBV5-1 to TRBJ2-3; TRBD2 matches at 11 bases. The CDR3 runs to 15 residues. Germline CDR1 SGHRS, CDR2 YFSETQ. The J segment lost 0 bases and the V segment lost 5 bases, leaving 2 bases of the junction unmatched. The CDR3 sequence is CASSRLAGSTDTQYF. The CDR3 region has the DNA TGCGCCAGCAGTAGACTAGCGGGAAGCACAGATACGCAGTATTTT.

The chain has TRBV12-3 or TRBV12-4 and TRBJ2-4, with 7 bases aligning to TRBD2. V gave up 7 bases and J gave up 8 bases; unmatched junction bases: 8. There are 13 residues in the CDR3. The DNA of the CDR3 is TGTGCCAGCAACTTATCGGGGGGTGACATTCAGTACTTC. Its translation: CASNLSGGDIQYF.

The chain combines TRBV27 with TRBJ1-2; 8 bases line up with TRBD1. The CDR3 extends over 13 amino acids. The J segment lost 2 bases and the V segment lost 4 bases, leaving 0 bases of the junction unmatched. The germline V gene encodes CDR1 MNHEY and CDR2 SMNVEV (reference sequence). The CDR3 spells CASSWDRNYGYTF. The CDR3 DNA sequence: TGTGCCAGCAGTTGGGACAGGAACTATGGCTACACCTTC.

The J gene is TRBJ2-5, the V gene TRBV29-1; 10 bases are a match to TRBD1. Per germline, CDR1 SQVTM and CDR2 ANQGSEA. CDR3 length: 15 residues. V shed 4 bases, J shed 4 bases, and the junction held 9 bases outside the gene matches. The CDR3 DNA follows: TGCAGCGTTGGGCCGACAGGGGGCGGGCGAGAGACCCAGTACTTC. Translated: CSVGPTGGGRETQYF.

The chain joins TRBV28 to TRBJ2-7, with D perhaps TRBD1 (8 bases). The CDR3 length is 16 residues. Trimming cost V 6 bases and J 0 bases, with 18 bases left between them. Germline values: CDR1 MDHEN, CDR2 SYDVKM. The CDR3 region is CASSSRHRGGSYEQYF. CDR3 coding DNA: TGTGCCAGCAGCTCGAGGCACAGGGGGGGCTCCTACGAGCAGTACTTC.

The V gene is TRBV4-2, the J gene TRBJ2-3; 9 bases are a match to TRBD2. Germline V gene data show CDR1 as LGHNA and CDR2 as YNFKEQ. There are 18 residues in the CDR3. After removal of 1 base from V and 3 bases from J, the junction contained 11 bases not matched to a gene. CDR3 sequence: CASSQASPAGGPTDTQYF. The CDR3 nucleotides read TGTGCCAGCAGCCAAGCCTCCCCTGCGGGGGGGCCAACAGATACGCAGTATTTT.

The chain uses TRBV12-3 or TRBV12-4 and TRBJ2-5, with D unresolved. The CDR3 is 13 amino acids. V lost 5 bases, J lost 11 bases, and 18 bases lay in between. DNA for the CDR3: TGTGCCAGCAGTACGGTGGCTGGATTGGGGCAGTACTTC. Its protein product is CASSTVAGLGQYF.

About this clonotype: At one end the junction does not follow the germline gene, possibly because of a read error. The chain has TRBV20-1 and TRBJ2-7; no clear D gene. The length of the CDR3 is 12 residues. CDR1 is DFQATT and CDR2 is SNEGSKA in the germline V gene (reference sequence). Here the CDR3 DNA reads TGCAGTGCTCGAGAGAGCTCCTACGAGCAGTACTTC. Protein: CSARESSYEQYF.

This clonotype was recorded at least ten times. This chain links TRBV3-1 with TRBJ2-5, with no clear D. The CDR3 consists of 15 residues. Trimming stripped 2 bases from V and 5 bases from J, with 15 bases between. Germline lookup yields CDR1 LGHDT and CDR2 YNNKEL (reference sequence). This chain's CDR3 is CASSQRNEIEETQYF. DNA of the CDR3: TGTGCCAGCAGCCAAAGAAACGAAATAGAGGAGACCCAGTACTTC.

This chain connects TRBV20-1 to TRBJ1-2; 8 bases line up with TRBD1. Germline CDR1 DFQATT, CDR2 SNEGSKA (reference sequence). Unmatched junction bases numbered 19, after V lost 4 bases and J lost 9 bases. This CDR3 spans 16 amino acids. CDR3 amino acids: CSAKNRGDSGVRSYTF. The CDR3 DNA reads TGCAGTGCTAAAAACAGGGGGGACAGTGGGGTTAGAAGCTACACCTTC.

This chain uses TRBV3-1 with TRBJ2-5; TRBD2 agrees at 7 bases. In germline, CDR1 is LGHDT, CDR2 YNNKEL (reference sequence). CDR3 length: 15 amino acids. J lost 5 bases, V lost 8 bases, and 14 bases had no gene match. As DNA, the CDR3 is TGTGCCAGCCTCCCCCCTGGGGGGGGAGGGGAGACCCAGTACTTC. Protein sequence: CASLPPGGGGETQYF.

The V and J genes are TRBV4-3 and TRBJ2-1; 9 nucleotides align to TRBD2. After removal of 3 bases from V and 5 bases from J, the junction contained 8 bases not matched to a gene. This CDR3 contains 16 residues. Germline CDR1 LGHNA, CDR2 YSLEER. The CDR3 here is CASSQALAGVNNEQFF. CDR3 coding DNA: TGCGCCAGCAGCCAGGCCTTAGCGGGAGTTAACAATGAGCAGTTCTTC.

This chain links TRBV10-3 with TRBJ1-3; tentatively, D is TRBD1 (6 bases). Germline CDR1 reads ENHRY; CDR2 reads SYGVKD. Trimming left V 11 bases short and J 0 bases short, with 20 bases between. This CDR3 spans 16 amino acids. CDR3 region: CASRDRSASSGNTIYF. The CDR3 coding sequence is TGTGCCTCAAGAGACAGGTCCGCTTCCTCTGGAAACACCATATATTTT.

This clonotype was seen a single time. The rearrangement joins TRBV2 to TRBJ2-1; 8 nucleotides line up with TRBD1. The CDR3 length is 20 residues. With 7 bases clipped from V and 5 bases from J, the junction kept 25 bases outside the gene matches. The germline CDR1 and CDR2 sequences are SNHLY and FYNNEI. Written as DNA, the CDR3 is TGTGCCAGCAAACGGAGGACAGGGAACTACCCAGAGGGGGTCCACAATGAGCAGTTCTTC. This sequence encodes CASKRRTGNYPEGVHNEQFF.

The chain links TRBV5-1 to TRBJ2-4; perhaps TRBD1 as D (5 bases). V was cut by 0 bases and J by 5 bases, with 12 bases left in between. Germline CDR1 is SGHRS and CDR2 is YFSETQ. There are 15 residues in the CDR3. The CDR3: CASSLGGAPQNIQYF. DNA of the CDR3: TGCGCCAGCAGCTTGGGGGGCGCGCCTCAAAACATTCAGTACTTC.

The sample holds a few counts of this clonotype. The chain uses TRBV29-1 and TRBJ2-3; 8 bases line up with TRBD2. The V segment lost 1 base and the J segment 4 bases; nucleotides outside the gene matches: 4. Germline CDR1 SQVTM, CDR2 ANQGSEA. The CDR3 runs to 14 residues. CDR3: CSVEVSGNPDTQYF. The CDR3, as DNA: TGCAGCGTTGAAGTTAGCGGGAACCCAGATACGCAGTATTTT.

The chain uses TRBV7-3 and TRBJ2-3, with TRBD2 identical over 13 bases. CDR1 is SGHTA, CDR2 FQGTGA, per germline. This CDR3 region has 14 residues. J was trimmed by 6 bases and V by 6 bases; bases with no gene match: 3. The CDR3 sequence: CASRQGLAGDTQYF. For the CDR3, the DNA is TGTGCCAGCAGACAGGGACTAGCGGGGGATACGCAGTATTTT. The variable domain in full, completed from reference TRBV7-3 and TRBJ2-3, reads GAGVSQTPSNKVTEKGKYVELRCDPISGHTALYWYRQSLGQGPEFLIYFQGTGAADDSGLPNDRFFAVRPEGSVSTLKIQRTERGDSAVYLCASRQGLAGDTQYFGPGTRLTVL.

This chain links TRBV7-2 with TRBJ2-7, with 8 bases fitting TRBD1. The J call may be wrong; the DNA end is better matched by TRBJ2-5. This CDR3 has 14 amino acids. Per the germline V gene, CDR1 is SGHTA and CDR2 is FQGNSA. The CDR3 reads CASSEDRGVQTQYF. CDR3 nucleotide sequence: TGTGCCAGCAGCGAAGACAGGGGAGTACAGACCCAGTACTTC.

The CDR3 is CAIRRASYEQYF. The CDR3 DNA reads TGTGCCATCAGAAGGGCCTCGTACGAGCAGTACTTC. The gene calls are TRBV10-3 and TRBJ2-5; no reliable D call. Judging by the DNA end, TRBJ2-7 fits better; the J call may be wrong. There are 12 residues in the CDR3. Germline loops: CDR1 ENHRY, CDR2 SYGVKD.

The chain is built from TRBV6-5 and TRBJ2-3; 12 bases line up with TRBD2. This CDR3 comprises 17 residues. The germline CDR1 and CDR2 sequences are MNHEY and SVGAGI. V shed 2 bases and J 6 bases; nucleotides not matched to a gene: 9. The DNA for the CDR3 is TGTGCCAGCAGTTACGCGACGACTAGCGGGAGATACGATACGCAGTATTTT. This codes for CASSYATTSGRYDTQYF.